The next 29 T cell receptor beta chains were all read from a single sample in a study of Tregs in tolerant kidney transplant recipients. The assay was immunoSEQ multiplex PCR, and TCRdb's table has in-frame clones only and misses some. The sample carries 90,000 or so clones, about 92% recorded once. Sequenced material: CD8+ T cells from blood. These receptors originate from a human donor in good health.

The chain employs TRBV27 and TRBJ2-7; D is unresolved. The CDR3 has 15 amino acids. Germline CDR1 reads MNHEY; CDR2 reads SMNVEV (reference sequence). With 2 bases removed from V and 3 bases from J, the gap between germline ends came to 14 bases. CDR3 loop: CASSLIGDLGYEQYF. In DNA form, the CDR3 reads TGTGCCAGCAGTTTAATTGGAGACCTCGGCTACGAGCAGTACTTC.

This chain links TRBV5-1 with TRBJ2-5, with D possibly matching TRBD2 (6 bases). Trimming took 6 bases from V and 5 from J, leaving 26 bases between them. CDR3 length equals 17 residues. Germline V gene data show CDR1 as SGHRS and CDR2 as YFSETQ. The CDR3 DNA is TGCGCCAGCAATCCCCACACCTCATCCCGGGAGTCTGAGACCCAGTACTTC. Its protein is CASNPHTSSRESETQYF.

V and J are TRBV4-1 and TRBJ2-3; 9 nucleotides match TRBD2. The J segment lost 2 bases and the V segment lost 2 bases, leaving 14 bases of the junction unmatched. Germline lookup yields CDR1 MGHRA and CDR2 YSYEKL. This CDR3 is built from 19 residues. CDR3 DNA: TGCGCCAGCAGCCAATCCGGGTGGCCAGCGGGAGGCCTCACAGATACGCAGTATTTT. This sequence encodes CASSQSGWPAGGLTDTQYF.

The chain is built from TRBV18 and TRBJ2-1; D might be TRBD2 (5 bases). V shed 5 bases and J shed 8 bases, with 10 bases lying between them. The CDR3 runs 12 residues. Germline V CDR1 and CDR2: KGHSH, LQKENI. The CDR3 DNA sequence: TGTGCCAGCTCAGCCGGGCGGGATGAGCAGTTCTTC. This sequence encodes CASSAGRDEQFF.

The chain employs TRBV27 and TRBJ2-1; 10 bases fit TRBD2. This CDR3 has 15 residues. The germline gives CDR1 MNHEY, CDR2 SMNVEV (reference sequence). The ends lost 7 bases at V and 5 bases at J; junction bases unmatched: 8. CDR3 sequence: CASKPIGLADNEQFF. CDR3 nucleotides: TGTGCCAGCAAGCCAATTGGACTAGCGGACAATGAGCAGTTCTTC.

J is TRBJ2-1 and V is TRBV2; perhaps TRBD2 as D (5 bases). The CDR3 totals 15 residues. The germline gives CDR1 SNHLY, CDR2 FYNNEI. Trimming pared 4 bases from V and 0 bases from J, leaving 10 bases between. CDR3 in amino acids: CASSGTGSSYNEQFF. The CDR3 DNA follows: TGTGCCAGCAGTGGGACGGGAAGCTCCTACAATGAGCAGTTCTTC.

J is TRBJ2-2 and V is TRBV7-6; no definite D call. Trimming stripped 1 base from V and 4 bases from J, with 10 bases between. Germline CDR1 and CDR2: SGHVS and FNYEAQ. This CDR3 region has 15 residues. The CDR3 spells CASSLGVEFTGELFF. In nucleotides, the CDR3 is TGTGCCAGCAGCTTAGGGGTAGAGTTCACCGGGGAGCTGTTTTTT.

The chain employs TRBV7-9 and TRBJ1-1, with 7 bases that match TRBD1. J was trimmed by 2 bases and V by 5 bases; bases with no gene match: 8. The CDR3 has 15 residues. CDR1 and CDR2 from the germline V gene are SEHNR and FQNEAQ (reference sequence). The CDR3, as DNA: TGTGCCAGCAGCGTAGAACAGGGGACAAACACTGAAGCTTTCTTT. Protein sequence: CASSVEQGTNTEAFF.

V is TRBV27 and J is TRBJ2-3; 16 nucleotides align to TRBD2. The V and J ends lost 3 bases and 0 bases, in that order; junction bases with no gene match: 9. The CDR3 length is 20 residues. Germline CDR1 reads MNHEY; CDR2 reads SMNVEV (reference sequence). Here the CDR3 DNA reads TGTGCCAGCAGTTTGACGGGACTAGCGGGAGGGATAACTAGCACAGATACGCAGTATTTT. Protein product: CASSLTGLAGGITSTDTQYF.

The CDR3 DNA follows: TGTGCCTGGAGTACGGAGAGCAATCAGCCCCAGCATTTT. Encoded protein: CAWSTESNQPQHF. The chain is built from TRBV30 and TRBJ1-5, with no clear D. Between the trimmed V and J ends, which lost 2 bases and 1 base, there was a span of 6 bases. Looked up from germline, CDR1 is GTSNPN and CDR2 is SVGIG (reference sequence). The CDR3 is 13 residues long.

J is TRBJ1-5 and V is TRBV2; D uncertain. The CDR3 loop spans 11 amino acids. The germline V gene encodes CDR1 SNHLY and CDR2 FYNNEI. Trimming removed 6 bases at V and 4 bases at J, with 4 bases between. The CDR3 protein is CASSLNQPQHF. CDR3 sequence (DNA): TGTGCCAGCAGCCTAAATCAGCCCCAGCATTTT.

The chain combines TRBV9 with TRBJ2-5, with 9 bases matching TRBD2. The CDR3 is made up of 16 amino acids. J lost 2 bases, V lost 3 bases, and 8 bases had no gene match. Germline CDR1 is SGDLS and CDR2 is YYNGEE. The CDR3 DNA sequence: TGTGCCAGCAGCGAATTTAGCGGGAGCGTACAAGAGACCCAGTACTTC. The encoded protein is CASSEFSGSVQETQYF. Using reference TRBV9 and TRBJ2-5 for the parts outside the CDR3, the full variable domain is DSGVTQTPKHLITATGQRVTLRCSPRSGDLSVYWYQQSLDQGLQFLIQYYNGEERAKGNILERFSAQQFPDLHSELNLSSLELGDSALYFCASSEFSGSVQETQYFGPGTRLLVL.

The J gene is TRBJ1-2, the V gene TRBV27; D gene uncertain. This CDR3 region has 14 residues. The ends were cut back, 2 bases at V and 8 bases at J, with 15 bases in the middle. Germline CDR1 and CDR2: MNHEY and SMNVEV (reference sequence). The CDR3, as DNA: TGTGCCAGCAGTTTAAATCGGCGGAGTGCCGGCTACACCTTC. Translated: CASSLNRRSAGYTF.

This rearrangement joins TRBV14 to TRBJ2-1; 7 bases align to TRBD1. Germline CDR1 SGHDN, CDR2 FVKESK. V was clipped by 5 bases and J by 9 bases; unmatched bases: 7. The CDR3 length is 13 residues. CDR3 nucleotides: TGTGCCAGCAGCATTGACAGGGAACGTGAGCAGTTCTTC. The encoded protein is CASSIDREREQFF.

The chain combines TRBV5-1 with TRBJ2-3; 8 nucleotides match TRBD2. Germline CDR1 reads SGHRS; CDR2 reads YFSETQ. Trimming at V came to 2 bases and at J to 7 bases, leaving 18 bases not matched to a gene. The CDR3 runs 18 residues. CDR3 nucleotide sequence: TGCGCCAGCAGCTTTTATCCGCCTACTAGCGGCCCTGTGAATACGCAGTATTTT. It codes for CASSFYPPTSGPVNTQYF.

This clone appeared a single time. The CDR3 DNA reads as TGCAGCGTTCGGACAGGGCGGTACGAGCAGTACTTC. Translated: CSVRTGRYEQYF. The gene calls are TRBV29-1 and TRBJ2-7; TRBD1 matches 8 bases. The CDR3 has 12 residues. The J segment lost 4 bases and the V segment lost 5 bases, leaving 4 bases of the junction unmatched. Germline V gene sequence: CDR1 SQVTM, CDR2 ANQGSEA.

The chain carries TRBV27 and TRBJ2-7; 9 bases match TRBD1. The CDR3 is 14 amino acids. Germline V lookup: CDR1 MNHEY, CDR2 SMNVEV (reference sequence). After removal of 5 bases from V and 1 base from J, the junction contained 3 bases not matched to a gene. The CDR3 DNA is TGTGCCAGCAGTCTCGGGACAGGGTCCTACGAGCAGTACTTC. Its translation: CASSLGTGSYEQYF.

CDR3 DNA sequence: TGTGCCAGCAAGGGAGAGACCCAGTACTTC. As protein: CASKGETQYF. J is TRBJ2-5 and V is TRBV27; D gene uncertain. The germline V and J ends were trimmed by 7 bases and 4 bases, with 4 bases remaining between them. This CDR3 spans 10 amino acids. Germline values: CDR1 MNHEY, CDR2 SMNVEV (reference sequence).

This chain links TRBV6-1 with TRBJ2-7; 8 nucleotides line up with TRBD1. The CDR3 is 14 residues long. The germline V gene encodes CDR1 MNHNS and CDR2 SASEGT. The V segment lost 2 bases and the J segment 7 bases; nucleotides outside the gene matches: 7. CDR3 sequence (DNA): TGTGCCAGCAGTGAACAGGGGGCCCCTATGGAGCAGTACTTC. It codes for CASSEQGAPMEQYF.

This clone was detected only once. This chain uses TRBV7-9 with TRBJ1-1; D uncertain. The germline CDR1 and CDR2 sequences are SEHNR and FQNEAQ (reference sequence). The V end lost 1 base, the J end lost 1 base, and 10 bases lay between the germline ends. The CDR3 extends over 15 amino acids. Written as DNA, the CDR3 is TGTGCCAGCAGCTTAGAGGCTGGCAAGAACACTGAAGCTTTCTTT. It encodes CASSLEAGKNTEAFF.

The chain has TRBV11-2 and TRBJ2-5, with D perhaps matching TRBD2 (5 bases). Deletions cut 1 base from V and 5 bases from J, with 11 bases between. Per germline, CDR1 SGHAT and CDR2 FQNNGV. The CDR3 has 14 residues. CDR3 region: CASSLVIGLETQYF. CDR3 DNA: TGTGCCAGCAGCTTAGTAATAGGACTGGAGACCCAGTACTTC.

The rearrangement joins TRBV5-5 to TRBJ2-5, with 8 positions matching TRBD2. The CDR3 is 14 amino acids. Germline V gene lookup returns CDR1 SGHKS and CDR2 YYEKEE (reference sequence). With 4 bases clipped from V and 4 bases from J, the junction kept 6 bases outside the gene matches. The CDR3 protein is CASSPAGGTETQYF. For the CDR3, the DNA is TGTGCCAGCAGCCCGGCGGGGGGCACAGAGACCCAGTACTTC.

This clone was seen just once. The CDR3 DNA sequence: TGCGCCAGCAGCCAAGGGACTAGCGGGGGCCCAAGCACAGATACGCAGTATTTT. This sequence encodes CASSQGTSGGPSTDTQYF. The chain joins TRBV4-1 to TRBJ2-3, with 13 bases matching TRBD2. This CDR3 has 18 amino acids. The J segment lost 0 bases and the V segment lost 1 base, leaving 4 bases of the junction unmatched. Germline-derived CDR1 and CDR2 are MGHRA and YSYEKL.

The V call is TRBV25-1, the J call TRBJ2-7, with D maybe TRBD2 (5 bases). The CDR3 runs to 13 residues. Between the trimmed V and J ends, which lost 6 bases and 2 bases, there was a span of 11 bases. Germline V CDR1 and CDR2: MGHDK, SYGVNS. The CDR3 reads CASSTSRTYEQYF. The CDR3 region has the DNA TGTGCCAGCAGCACTAGTCGCACCTACGAGCAGTACTTC.

This chain links TRBV6-5 with TRBJ2-5, with a possible D match to TRBD1 (5 bases). The CDR3 is 13 amino acids. Trimming stripped 1 base from V and 5 bases from J, with 8 bases between. Germline V CDR1 and CDR2: MNHEY, SVGAGI. The CDR3 DNA sequence: TGTGCCAGCAGTTACTTCTCAGGGGAGACCCAGTACTTC. As protein: CASSYFSGETQYF.

This sequence joins TRBV2 and TRBJ1-1; TRBD1 agrees at 11 bases. Germline CDR1 SNHLY, CDR2 FYNNEI. The CDR3 is 17 residues long. Losses at the gene ends were 4 bases for V and 4 bases for J; bases not matched to a gene: 11. The CDR3 protein is CASSGGQGVRGGTEAFF. In nucleotides, the CDR3 is TGTGCCAGCAGTGGGGGACAGGGGGTACGAGGTGGCACTGAAGCTTTCTTT.

The genes are TRBV7-9 and TRBJ2-7; a possible D gene is TRBD2 (6 bases). Trimming took off 5 bases at V and 5 bases at J, with 7 bases between the two ends. CDR3 length equals 11 residues. Germline V gene sequence: CDR1 SEHNR, CDR2 FQNEAQ (reference sequence). The CDR3: CASSPGDEQYF. CDR3 nucleotides: TGTGCCAGCAGCCCGGGGGACGAGCAGTACTTC. Drawing the rest from reference TRBV7-9 and TRBJ2-7, the complete variable domain is DTGVSQNPRHKITKRGQNVTFRCDPISEHNRLYWYRQTLGQGPEFLTYFQNEAQLEKSRLLSDRFSAERPKGSFSTLEIQRTEQGDSAMYLCASSPGDEQYFGPGTRLTVT.

The J gene is TRBJ2-1, the V gene TRBV27; weak D call: TRBD2 (5 bases). From germline, CDR1 is MNHEY and CDR2 SMNVEV (reference sequence). CDR3 length: 15 amino acids. The V end was cut by 2 bases, the J end by 0 bases, with 8 bases between. In DNA form, the CDR3 reads TGTGCCAGCAGTTTACCGAGCGGCTCCTACAATGAGCAGTTCTTC. This gives the protein CASSLPSGSYNEQFF.

This clone appeared a single time. The V call is TRBV4-1, the J call TRBJ2-2; TRBD2 aligns across 11 bases. V lost 4 bases and J lost 3; bases outside the gene matches: 1. Germline CDR1 is MGHRA and CDR2 is YSYEKL. The CDR3 has 15 residues. The CDR3 region is CASSLAGGYTGELFF. Written as DNA, the CDR3 is TGCGCCAGCAGCCTAGCGGGAGGGTACACCGGGGAGCTGTTTTTT.